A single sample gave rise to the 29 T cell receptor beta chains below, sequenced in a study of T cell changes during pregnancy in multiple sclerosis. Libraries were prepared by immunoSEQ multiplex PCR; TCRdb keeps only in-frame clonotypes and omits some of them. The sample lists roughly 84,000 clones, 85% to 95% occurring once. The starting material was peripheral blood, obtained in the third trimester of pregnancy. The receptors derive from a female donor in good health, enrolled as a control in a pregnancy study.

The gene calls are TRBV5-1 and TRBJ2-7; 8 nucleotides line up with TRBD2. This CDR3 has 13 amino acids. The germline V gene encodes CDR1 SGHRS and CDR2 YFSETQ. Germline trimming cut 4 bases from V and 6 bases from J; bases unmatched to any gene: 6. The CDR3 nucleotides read TGCGCCAGCAGCCCCGGGGGGGTGTTCGAGCAGTACTTC. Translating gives CASSPGGVFEQYF. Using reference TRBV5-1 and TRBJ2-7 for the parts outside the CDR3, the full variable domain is KAGVTQTPRYLIKTRGQQVTLSCSPISGHRSVSWYQQTPGQGLQFLFEYFSETQRNKGNFPGRFSGRQFSNSRSEMNVSTLELGDSALYLCASSPGGVFEQYFGPGTRLTVT.

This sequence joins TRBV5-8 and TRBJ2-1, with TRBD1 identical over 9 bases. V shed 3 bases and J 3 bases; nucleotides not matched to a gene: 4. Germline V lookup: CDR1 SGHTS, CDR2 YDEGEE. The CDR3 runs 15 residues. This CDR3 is CASSSGQGVYNEQFF. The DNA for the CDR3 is TGTGCCAGCAGCTCGGGACAGGGTGTCTACAATGAGCAGTTCTTC.

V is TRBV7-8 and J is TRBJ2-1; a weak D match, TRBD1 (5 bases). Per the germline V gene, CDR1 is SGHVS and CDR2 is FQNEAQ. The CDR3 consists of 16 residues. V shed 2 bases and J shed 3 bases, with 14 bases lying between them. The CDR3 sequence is CASSLKLPGLYNEQFF. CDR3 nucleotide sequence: TGTGCCAGCAGCTTAAAGTTGCCAGGGCTCTACAATGAGCAGTTCTTC.

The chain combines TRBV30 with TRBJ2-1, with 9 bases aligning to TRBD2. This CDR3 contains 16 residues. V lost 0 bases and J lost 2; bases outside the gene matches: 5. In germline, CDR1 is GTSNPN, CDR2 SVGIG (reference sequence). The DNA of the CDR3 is TGTGCCTGGAGTGTACTGGCGGGAGGGACCTACAATGAGCAGTTCTTC. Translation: CAWSVLAGGTYNEQFF.

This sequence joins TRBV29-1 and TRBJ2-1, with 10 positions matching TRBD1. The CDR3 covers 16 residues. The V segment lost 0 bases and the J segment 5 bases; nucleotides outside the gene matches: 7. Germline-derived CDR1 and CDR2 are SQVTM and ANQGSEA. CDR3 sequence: CSVEDPGTGVNNEQFF. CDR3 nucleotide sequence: TGCAGCGTTGAAGACCCCGGGACAGGGGTAAACAATGAGCAGTTCTTC.

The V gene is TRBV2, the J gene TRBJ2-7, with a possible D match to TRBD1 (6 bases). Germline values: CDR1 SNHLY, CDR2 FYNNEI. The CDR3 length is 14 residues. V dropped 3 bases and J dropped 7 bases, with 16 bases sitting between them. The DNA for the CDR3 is TGTGCCAGCAGTGAGCAGGGGCCGGACCTAGAGCAGTACTTC. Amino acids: CASSEQGPDLEQYF.

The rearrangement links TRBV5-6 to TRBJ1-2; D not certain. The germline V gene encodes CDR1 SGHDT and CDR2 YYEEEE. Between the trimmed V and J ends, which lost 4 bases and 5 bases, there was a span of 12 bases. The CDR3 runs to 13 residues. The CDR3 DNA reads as TGTGCCAGCAGCGAGGGTAAGGCGTATGGCTACACCTTC. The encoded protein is CASSEGKAYGYTF.

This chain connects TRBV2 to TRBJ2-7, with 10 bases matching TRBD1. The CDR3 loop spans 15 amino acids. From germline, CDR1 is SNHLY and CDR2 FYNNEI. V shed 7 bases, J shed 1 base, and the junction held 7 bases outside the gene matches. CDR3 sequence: CASKEWTGGSYEQYF. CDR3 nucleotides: TGTGCCAGCAAAGAATGGACAGGGGGGTCCTACGAGCAGTACTTC. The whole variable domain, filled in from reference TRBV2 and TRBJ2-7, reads EPEVTQTPSHQVTQMGQEVILRCVPISNHLYFYWYRQILGQKVEFLVSFYNNEISEKSEIFDDQFSVERPDGSNFTLKIRSTKLEDSAMYFCASKEWTGGSYEQYFGPGTRLTVT.

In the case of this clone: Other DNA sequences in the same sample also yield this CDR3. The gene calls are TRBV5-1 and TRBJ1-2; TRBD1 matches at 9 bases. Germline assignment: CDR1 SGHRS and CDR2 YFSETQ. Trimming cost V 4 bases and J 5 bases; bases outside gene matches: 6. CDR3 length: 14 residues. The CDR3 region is CASSLGTGNYGYTF. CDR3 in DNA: TGCGCCAGCAGCCTCGGGACAGGGAATTATGGCTACACCTTC.

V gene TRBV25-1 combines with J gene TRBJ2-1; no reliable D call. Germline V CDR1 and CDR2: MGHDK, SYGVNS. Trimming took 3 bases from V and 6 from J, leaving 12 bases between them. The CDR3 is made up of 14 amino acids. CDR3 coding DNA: TGTGCCAGCAGTGATTCCGCGTTTGTCAATGAGCAGTTCTTC. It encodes CASSDSAFVNEQFF. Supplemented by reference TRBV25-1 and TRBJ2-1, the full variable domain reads EADIYQTPRYLVIGTGKKITLECSQTMGHDKMYWYQQDPGMELHLIHYSYGVNSTEKGDLSSESTVSRIRTEHFPLTLESARPSHTSQYLCASSDSAFVNEQFFGPGTRLTVL.

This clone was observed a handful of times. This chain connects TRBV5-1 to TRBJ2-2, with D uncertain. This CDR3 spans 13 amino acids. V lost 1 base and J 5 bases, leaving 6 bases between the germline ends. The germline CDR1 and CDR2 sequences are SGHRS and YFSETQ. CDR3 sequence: CASSLTGTGELFF. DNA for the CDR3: TGCGCCAGCAGCTTGACGGGTACCGGGGAGCTGTTTTTT.

CDR3 region: CASSRSSGHLAKNIQYF. CDR3 bases: TGTGCCAGCAGCCGATCTAGCGGGCATTTAGCCAAAAACATTCAGTACTTC. V is TRBV7-2 and J is TRBJ2-4; the match to TRBD2 covers 8 bases. From germline, CDR1 is SGHTA and CDR2 FQGNSA. The CDR3 totals 17 residues. V lost 5 bases and J lost 0; bases outside the gene matches: 9.

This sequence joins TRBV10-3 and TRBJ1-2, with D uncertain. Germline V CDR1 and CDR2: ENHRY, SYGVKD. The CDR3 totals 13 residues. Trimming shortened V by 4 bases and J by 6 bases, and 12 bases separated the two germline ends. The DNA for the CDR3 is TGTGCCATCAGTGTAACGGGAAGCGATGGCTACACCTTC. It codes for CAISVTGSDGYTF.

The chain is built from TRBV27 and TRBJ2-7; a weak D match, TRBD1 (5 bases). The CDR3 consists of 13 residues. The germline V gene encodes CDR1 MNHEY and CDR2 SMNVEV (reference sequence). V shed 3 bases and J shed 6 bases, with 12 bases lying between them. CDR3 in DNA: TGTGCCAGCAGTTTTAGGGGTCCCTCCGAGCAGTACTTC. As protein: CASSFRGPSEQYF.

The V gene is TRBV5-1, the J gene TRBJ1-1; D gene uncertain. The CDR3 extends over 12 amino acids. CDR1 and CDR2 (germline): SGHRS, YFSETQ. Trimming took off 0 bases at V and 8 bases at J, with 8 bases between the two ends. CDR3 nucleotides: TGCGCCAGCAGCTTGGTAGGCAGGGAAGCTTTCTTT. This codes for CASSLVGREAFF. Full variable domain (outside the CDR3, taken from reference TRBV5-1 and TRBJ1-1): KAGVTQTPRYLIKTRGQQVTLSCSPISGHRSVSWYQQTPGQGLQFLFEYFSETQRNKGNFPGRFSGRQFSNSRSEMNVSTLELGDSALYLCASSLVGREAFFGQGTRLTVV.

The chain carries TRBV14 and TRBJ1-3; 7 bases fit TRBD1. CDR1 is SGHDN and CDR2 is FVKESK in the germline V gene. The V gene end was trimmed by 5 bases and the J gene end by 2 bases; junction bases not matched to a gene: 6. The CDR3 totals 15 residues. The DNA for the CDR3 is TGTGCCAGCAGCGCTCTAAGGGGGCCTGGAAACACCATATATTTT. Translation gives CASSALRGPGNTIYF.

CDR3 bases: TGTGCCAGCAGCGGGGGCCCGGCCTACAATGAGCAGTTCTTC. Protein sequence: CASSGGPAYNEQFF. The rearrangement uses TRBV9 and TRBJ2-1; weak D call: TRBD1 (5 bases). This CDR3 comprises 14 residues. CDR1 and CDR2 (germline): SGDLS, YYNGEE. The V gene lost 3 bases and the J gene lost 2 bases, with 9 bases spanning the gap.

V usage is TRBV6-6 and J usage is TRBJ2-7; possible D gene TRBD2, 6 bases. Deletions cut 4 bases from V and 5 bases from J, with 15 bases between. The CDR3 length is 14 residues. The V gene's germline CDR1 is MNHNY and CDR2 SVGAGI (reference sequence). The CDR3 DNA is TGTGCCAGCAGTTCCCCCGGGAGTGACAACGAGCAGTACTTC. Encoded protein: CASSSPGSDNEQYF.

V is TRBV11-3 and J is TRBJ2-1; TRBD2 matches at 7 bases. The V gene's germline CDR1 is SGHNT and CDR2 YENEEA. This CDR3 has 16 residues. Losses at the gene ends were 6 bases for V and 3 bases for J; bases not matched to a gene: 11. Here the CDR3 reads CASSFMEGGSYNEQFF. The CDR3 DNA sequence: TGTGCCAGCAGTTTCATGGAGGGCGGGAGCTACAATGAGCAGTTCTTC.

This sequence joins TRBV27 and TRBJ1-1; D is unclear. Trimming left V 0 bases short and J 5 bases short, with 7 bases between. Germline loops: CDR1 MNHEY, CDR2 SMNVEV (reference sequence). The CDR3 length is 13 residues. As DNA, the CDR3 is TGTGCCAGCAGTTTATCGGCGCGGACTGAAGCTTTCTTT. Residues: CASSLSARTEAFF.

The chain's CDR3 is CASVKPGENTEAFF. In DNA, the CDR3 is TGTGCCAGCGTTAAACCGGGGGAGAACACTGAAGCTTTCTTT. The chain recombines TRBV28 with TRBJ1-1; D may be TRBD1 (5 bases). The CDR3 spans 14 residues. The V gene's germline CDR1 is MDHEN and CDR2 SYDVKM. V was clipped by 8 bases and J by 1 base, with 14 bases between them.

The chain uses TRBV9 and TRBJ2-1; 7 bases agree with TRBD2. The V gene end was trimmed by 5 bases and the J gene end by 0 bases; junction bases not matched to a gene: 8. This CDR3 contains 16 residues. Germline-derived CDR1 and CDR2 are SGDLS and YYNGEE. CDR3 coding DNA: TGTGCCAGCAGTCCTAGCGGCAGTTACTCCTACAATGAGCAGTTCTTC. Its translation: CASSPSGSYSYNEQFF.

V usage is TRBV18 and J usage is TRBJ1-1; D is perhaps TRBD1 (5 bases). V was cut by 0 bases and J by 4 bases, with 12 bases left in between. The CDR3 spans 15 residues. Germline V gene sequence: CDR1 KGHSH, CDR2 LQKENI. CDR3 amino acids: CASSPPQGRATEAFF. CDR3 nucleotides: TGTGCCAGCTCACCACCTCAGGGCAGGGCCACTGAAGCTTTCTTT.

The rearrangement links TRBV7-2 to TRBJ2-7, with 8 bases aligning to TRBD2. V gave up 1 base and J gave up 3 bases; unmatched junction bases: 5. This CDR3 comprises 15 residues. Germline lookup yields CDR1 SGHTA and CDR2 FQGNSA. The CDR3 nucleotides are TGTGCCAGCAGCTTAGTAGCGGGACCTGACTACGAGCAGTACTTC. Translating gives CASSLVAGPDYEQYF.

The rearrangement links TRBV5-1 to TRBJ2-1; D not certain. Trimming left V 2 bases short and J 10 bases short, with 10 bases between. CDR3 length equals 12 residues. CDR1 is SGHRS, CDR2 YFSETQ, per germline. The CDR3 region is CASSLLSREQFF. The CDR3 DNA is TGCGCCAGCAGCTTATTATCTAGGGAGCAGTTCTTC.

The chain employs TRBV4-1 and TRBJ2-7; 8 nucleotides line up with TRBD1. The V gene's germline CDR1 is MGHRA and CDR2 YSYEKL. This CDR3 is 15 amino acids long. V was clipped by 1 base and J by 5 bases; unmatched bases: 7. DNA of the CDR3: TGCGCCAGCAGCCAAGGGGCAGGGGGCCTTGACGAGCAGTACTTC. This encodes CASSQGAGGLDEQYF.

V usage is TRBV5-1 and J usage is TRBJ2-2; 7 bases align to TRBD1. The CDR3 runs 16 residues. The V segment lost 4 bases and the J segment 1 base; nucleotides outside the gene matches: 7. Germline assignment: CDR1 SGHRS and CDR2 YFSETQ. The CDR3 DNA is TGCGCCAGCAGCACCGGACAGGCGGGGAACACCGGGGAGCTGTTTTTT. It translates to CASSTGQAGNTGELFF.

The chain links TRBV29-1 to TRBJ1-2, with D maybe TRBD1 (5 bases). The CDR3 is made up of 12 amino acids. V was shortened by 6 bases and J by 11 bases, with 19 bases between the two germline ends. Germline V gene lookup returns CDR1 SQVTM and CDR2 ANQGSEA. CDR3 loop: CSVSLLQGNYTF. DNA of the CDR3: TGCAGCGTAAGCCTCTTGCAGGGAAATTACACCTTC.

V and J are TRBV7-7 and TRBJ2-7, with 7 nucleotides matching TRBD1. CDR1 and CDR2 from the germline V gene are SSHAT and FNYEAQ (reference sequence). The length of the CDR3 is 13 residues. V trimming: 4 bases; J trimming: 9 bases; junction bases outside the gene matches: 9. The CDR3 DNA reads TGTGCCAGCAGCTCGGGACAGCCCGGAGTGCAGTACTTC. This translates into CASSSGQPGVQYF.